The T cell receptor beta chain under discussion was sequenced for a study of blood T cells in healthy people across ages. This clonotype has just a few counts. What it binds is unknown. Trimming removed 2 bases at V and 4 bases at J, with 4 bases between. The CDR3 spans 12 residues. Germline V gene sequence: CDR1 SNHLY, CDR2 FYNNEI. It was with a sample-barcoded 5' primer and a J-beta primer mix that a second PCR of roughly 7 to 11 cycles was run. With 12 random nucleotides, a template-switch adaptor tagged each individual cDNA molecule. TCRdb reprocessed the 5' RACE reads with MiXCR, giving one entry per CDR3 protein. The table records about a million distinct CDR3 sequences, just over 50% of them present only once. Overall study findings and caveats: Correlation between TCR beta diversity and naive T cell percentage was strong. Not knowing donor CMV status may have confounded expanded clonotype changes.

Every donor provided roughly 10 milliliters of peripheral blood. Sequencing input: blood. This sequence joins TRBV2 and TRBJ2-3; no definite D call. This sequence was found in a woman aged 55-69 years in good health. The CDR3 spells CASSEMADTQYF. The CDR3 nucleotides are TGTGCCAGCAGTGAAATGGCAGATACGCAGTATTTT. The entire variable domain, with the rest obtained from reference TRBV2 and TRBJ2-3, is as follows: EPEVTQTPSHQVTQMGQEVILRCVPISNHLYFYWYRQILGQKVEFLVSFYNNEISEKSEIFDDQFSVERPDGSNFTLKIRSTKLEDSAMYFCASSEMADTQYFGPGTRLTVL.